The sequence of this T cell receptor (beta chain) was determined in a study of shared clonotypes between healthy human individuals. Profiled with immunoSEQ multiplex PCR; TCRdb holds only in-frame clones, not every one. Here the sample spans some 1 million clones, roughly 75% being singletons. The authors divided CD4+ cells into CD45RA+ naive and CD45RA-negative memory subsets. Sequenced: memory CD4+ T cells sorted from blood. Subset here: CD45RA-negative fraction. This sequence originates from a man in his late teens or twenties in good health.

The CDR3 region has the DNA TGTGCCAGTAGTACCAGACAGGGCTATGGCTACACCTTC. Its translation is CASSTRQGYGYTF. V gene TRBV19 combines with J gene TRBJ1-2; 7 bases match TRBD1. Germline CDR1 is LNHDA and CDR2 is SQIVND (reference sequence). The trim removed 4 bases at V and 4 bases at J, leaving 3 bases unmatched. CDR3 length: 13 amino acids.